These 3 T cell receptor beta chains were sequenced from one sample in a study of cytomegalovirus exposure and HLA in healthy donors. The PCR ran on 60 Vbeta and 13 Jbeta primers. The data were produced by immunoSEQ multiplex PCR, yet TCRdb's version contains in-frame clones alone and is incomplete. This table holds around 220,000 clones, about 74% found once. The material sequenced was PBMCs. The origin of the receptors is a man in his forties or fifties in good health and CMV-seronegative.

In its sample, this clone was seen many times. The V call is TRBV7-9, the J call TRBJ2-1; TRBD2 might be the D (6 bases). With 7 bases removed from V and 5 bases from J, the gap between germline ends came to 18 bases. Germline CDR1 reads SEHNR; CDR2 reads FQNEAQ (reference sequence). The CDR3 consists of 15 residues. CDR3 in amino acids: CASTLGGNRDNEQFF. The CDR3 bases are TGTGCCAGCACCCTGGGGGGTAATAGAGACAATGAGCAGTTCTTC.

The chain recombines TRBV27 with TRBJ2-1; no clear D. The CDR3 is 16 residues long. CDR1 and CDR2 (germline): MNHEY, SMNVEV (reference sequence). V was shortened by 6 bases and J by 3 bases, with 18 bases between the two germline ends. CDR3 in amino acids: CASSPWPSENYNEQFF. DNA for the CDR3: TGTGCCAGCAGCCCCTGGCCGAGCGAGAACTACAATGAGCAGTTCTTC.

J is TRBJ2-3 and V is TRBV18, with 8 bases identical to TRBD1. Germline CDR1 reads KGHSH; CDR2 reads LQKENI. Trimming took 0 bases from V and 2 from J; bases not matched to a gene: 4. The CDR3 loop spans 16 amino acids. CDR3 protein: CASSPPDRDYTDTQYF. CDR3 DNA: TGTGCCAGCTCACCACCGGACAGGGATTACACAGATACGCAGTATTTT.